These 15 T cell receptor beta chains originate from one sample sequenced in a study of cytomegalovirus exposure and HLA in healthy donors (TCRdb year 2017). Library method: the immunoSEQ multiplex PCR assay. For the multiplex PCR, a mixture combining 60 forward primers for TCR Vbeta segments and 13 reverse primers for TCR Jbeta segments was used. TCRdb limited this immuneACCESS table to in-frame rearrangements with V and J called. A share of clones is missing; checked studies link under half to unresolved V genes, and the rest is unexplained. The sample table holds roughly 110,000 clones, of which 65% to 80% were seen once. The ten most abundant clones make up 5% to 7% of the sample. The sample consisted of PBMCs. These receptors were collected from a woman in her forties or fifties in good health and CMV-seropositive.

The chain's CDR3 is CAISPTGRNTEAFF. CDR3 in DNA: TGTGCCATCAGTCCGACAGGGCGGAACACTGAAGCTTTCTTT. V and J are TRBV10-3 and TRBJ1-1; 7 nucleotides match TRBD1. This CDR3 has 14 amino acids. Trimming at V came to 5 bases and at J to 1 base, leaving 4 bases not matched to a gene. Germline V gene sequence: CDR1 ENHRY, CDR2 SYGVKD.

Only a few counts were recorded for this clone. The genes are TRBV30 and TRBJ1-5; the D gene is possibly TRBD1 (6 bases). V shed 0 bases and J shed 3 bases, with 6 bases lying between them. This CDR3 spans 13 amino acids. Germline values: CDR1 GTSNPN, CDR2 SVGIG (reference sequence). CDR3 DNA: TGTGCCTGGAGTGTGGGGGCCAATCAGCCCCAGCATTTT. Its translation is CAWSVGANQPQHF.

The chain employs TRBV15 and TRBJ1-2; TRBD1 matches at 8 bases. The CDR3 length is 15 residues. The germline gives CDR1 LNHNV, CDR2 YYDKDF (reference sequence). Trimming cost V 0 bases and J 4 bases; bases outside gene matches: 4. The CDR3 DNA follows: TGTGCCACCAGCAGAGATTCAGGGGGCGGCTATGGCTACACCTTC. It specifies CATSRDSGGGYGYTF.

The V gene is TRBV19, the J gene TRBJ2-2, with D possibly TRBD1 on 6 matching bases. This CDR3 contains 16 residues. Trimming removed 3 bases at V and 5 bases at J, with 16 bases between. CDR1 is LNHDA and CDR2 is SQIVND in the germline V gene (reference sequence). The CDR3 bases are TGTGCCAGTAGTATCGGTCAGGGGATGGCGACCGGGGAGCTGTTTTTT. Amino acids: CASSIGQGMATGELFF.

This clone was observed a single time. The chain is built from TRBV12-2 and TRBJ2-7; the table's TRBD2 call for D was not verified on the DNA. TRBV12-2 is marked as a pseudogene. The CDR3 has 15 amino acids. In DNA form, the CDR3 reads TGTGCAAGTCGCTCCCGGACTAGCGGGGGGCTCGAGCAGTACTTC. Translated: CASRSRTSGGLEQYF.

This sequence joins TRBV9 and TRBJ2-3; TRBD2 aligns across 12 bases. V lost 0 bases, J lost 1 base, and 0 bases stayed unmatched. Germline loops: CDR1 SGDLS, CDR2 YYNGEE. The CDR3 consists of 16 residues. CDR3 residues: CASSVGTSGGTDTQYF. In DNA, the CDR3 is TGTGCCAGCAGCGTAGGGACTAGCGGGGGCACAGATACGCAGTATTTT.

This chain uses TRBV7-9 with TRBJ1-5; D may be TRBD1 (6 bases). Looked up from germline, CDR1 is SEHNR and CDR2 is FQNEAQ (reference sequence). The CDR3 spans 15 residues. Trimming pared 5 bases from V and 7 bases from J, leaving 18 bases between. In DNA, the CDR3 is TGTGCCAGCAGCCAGACGGGGGGGCGGGAGCAGCCCCAGCATTTT. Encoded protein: CASSQTGGREQPQHF. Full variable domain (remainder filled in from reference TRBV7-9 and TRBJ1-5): DTGVSQNPRHKITKRGQNVTFRCDPISEHNRLYWYRQTLGQGPEFLTYFQNEAQLEKSRLLSDRFSAERPKGSFSTLEIQRTEQGDSAMYLCASSQTGGREQPQHFGDGTRLSIL.

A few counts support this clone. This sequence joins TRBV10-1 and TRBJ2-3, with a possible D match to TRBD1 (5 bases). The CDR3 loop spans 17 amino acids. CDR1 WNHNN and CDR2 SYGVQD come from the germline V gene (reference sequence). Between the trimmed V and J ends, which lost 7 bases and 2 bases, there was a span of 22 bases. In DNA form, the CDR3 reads TGCGCCAGCACTGACCAGATCGGTTTGGGGCCCACAGATACGCAGTATTTT. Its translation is CASTDQIGLGPTDTQYF.

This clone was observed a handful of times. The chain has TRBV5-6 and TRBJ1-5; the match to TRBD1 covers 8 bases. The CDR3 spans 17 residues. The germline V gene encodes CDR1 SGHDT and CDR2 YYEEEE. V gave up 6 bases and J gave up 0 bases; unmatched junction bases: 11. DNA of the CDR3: TGTGCCAGCACCACGAGGACAGGGCCATATAGCAATCAGCCCCAGCATTTT. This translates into CASTTRTGPYSNQPQHF.

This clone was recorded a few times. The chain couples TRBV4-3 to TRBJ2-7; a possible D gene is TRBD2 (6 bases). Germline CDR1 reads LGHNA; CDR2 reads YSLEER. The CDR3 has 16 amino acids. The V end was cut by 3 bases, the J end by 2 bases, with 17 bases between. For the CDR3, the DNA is TGCGCCAGCAGCCAGGCGTCCGGGACGGGAGCCTACGAGCAGTACTTC. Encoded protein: CASSQASGTGAYEQYF.

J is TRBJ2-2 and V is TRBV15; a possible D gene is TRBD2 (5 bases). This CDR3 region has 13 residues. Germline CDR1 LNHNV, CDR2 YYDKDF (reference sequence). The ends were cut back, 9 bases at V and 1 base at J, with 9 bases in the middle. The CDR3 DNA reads TGTGCCACGGAGGCAATGAACACCGGGGAGCTGTTTTTT. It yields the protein CATEAMNTGELFF.

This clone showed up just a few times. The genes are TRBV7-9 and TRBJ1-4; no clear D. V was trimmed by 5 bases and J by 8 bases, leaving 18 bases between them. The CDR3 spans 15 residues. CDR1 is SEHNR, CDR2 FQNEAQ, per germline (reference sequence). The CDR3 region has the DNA TGTGCCAGCAGCCCTACCGGGGATCTGACGGAAAAACTGTTTTTT. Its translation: CASSPTGDLTEKLFF.

The DNA for the CDR3 is TGTGCCAGCAGCGTAGCTGCGATGGAGCGTTCTGGAAACACCATATATTTT. Translated: CASSVAAMERSGNTIYF. This chain uses TRBV9 with TRBJ1-3, with D uncertain. CDR3 size: 17 residues. The ends were cut back, 0 bases at V and 1 base at J, with 14 bases in the middle. Germline lookup yields CDR1 SGDLS and CDR2 YYNGEE.

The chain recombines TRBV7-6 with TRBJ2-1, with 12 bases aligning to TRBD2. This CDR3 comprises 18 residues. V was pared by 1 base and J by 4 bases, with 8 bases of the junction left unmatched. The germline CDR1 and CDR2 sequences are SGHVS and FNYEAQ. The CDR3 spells CASSLVLAGGRRYNEQFF. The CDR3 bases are TGTGCCAGCAGCTTAGTTCTAGCGGGGGGGCGGCGGTACAATGAGCAGTTCTTC. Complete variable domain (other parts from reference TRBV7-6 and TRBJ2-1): GAGVSQSPRYKVTKRGQDVALRCDPISGHVSLYWYRQALGQGPEFLTYFNYEAQQDKSGLPNDRFSAERPEGSISTLTIQRTEQRDSAMYRCASSLVLAGGRRYNEQFFGPGTRLTVL.

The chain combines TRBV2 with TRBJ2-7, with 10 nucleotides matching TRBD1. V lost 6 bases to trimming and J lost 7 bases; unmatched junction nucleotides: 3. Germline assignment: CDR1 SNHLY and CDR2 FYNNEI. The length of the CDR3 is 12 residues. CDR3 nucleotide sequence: TGTGCCAGCAGGGGACAGGGGAGGGAGCAGTACTTC. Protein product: CASRGQGREQYF.